The present T cell receptor (beta chain) was sequenced within a study of T cells in Graves' hyperthyroidism and ophthalmopathy. Points from the study as a whole: Expanded thyroid clonotypes (above 0.001) were mostly also found in blood.

This clonotype was counted ten times or more. The antigen remains undetermined. CDR3 size: 14 residues. V lost 3 bases and J lost 0, with 10 bases in between. CDR1 and CDR2 (germline): SGHRS, YFSETQ. Each ophthalmopathy patient scored at least 3 on the Clinical Activity Score and at least 4 on NOSPECS grade, with duration under 3 months. Uncontrolled infection, other autoimmune disease, pregnancy and lactation each barred patients from inclusion. Diagnoses used clinical symptoms, serum thyroxine and TRAb, thyroid ultrasound and orbital computed tomography. There were TCR beta CDR3 regions amplified from RNA transcripts. In the first-round RT-PCR of the TCR CDR3, the HTBI primer set was used. TCRdb called the multiplex PCR reads again in MiXCR, with one record for every CDR3 protein. The sample gives a few hundred thousand distinct CDR3 sequences, 14% of which show up once; about 19% is in the top ten.

The receptor comes from a young woman with Graves' ophthalmopathy. V gene TRBV5-1 combines with J gene TRBJ2-7; D unresolved. The sample taken for sequencing was blood. CDR3 region: CASSSEAHSYEQYF. The CDR3, as DNA: TGCGCCAGCAGCTCAGAAGCGCACTCCTACGAGCAGTACTTC.